These 15 T cell receptor beta chains were all obtained from the same sample, sequenced in a study of Ad26.COV2.S vaccination and SARS-CoV-2 variants. The assay was immunoSEQ multiplex PCR, and TCRdb's table has in-frame clones only and misses some. The sample holds about 350,000 clones, roughly 84% seen once. The treatment denotes: roughly 19 received Ad26.COV2.S at low or high dose, single or two shots; several received placebo; per-sample allocation not given. Repertoires come from day 63 after the first vaccine or placebo injection. The sequencing used peripheral blood, collected in a trial of Ad26.COV2.S vaccine versus placebo. These receptors were collected from a person aged 18-60 years who received the Ad26.COV2.S COVID-19 vaccine or a placebo.

The J gene is TRBJ2-1, the V gene TRBV7-2; D may be TRBD2 (5 bases). The CDR3 loop spans 16 amino acids. The germline V and J ends were trimmed by 1 base and 5 bases, with 15 bases remaining between them. From germline, CDR1 is SGHTA and CDR2 FQGNSA. DNA of the CDR3: TGTGCCAGCAGCTTAGGTAGGACCCTCGGGAACAATGAGCAGTTCTTC. Its protein is CASSLGRTLGNNEQFF.

This chain joins TRBV10-3 and TRBJ1-5; maybe TRBD1 (5 bases). Deletions cut 0 bases from V and 4 bases from J, with 13 bases between. The CDR3 spans 16 residues. Germline loops: CDR1 ENHRY, CDR2 SYGVKD. The CDR3 DNA follows: TGTGCCATCAGTGAGTCTGGGACTGGGGTTAATCAGCCCCAGCATTTT. Amino acid sequence: CAISESGTGVNQPQHF.

The chain carries TRBV19 and TRBJ1-5; the D is unclear. The CDR3 has 12 amino acids. The germline CDR1 and CDR2 sequences are LNHDA and SQIVND (reference sequence). The V and J ends lost 6 bases and 4 bases respectively, with 7 bases between them. The chain's CDR3 is CASRIQNQPQHF. CDR3 DNA: TGTGCCAGTAGGATTCAAAATCAGCCCCAGCATTTT.

The chain employs TRBV5-1 and TRBJ2-3; D unresolved. This CDR3 is 13 amino acids long. Trimming took 0 bases from V and 6 from J, leaving 8 bases between them. Germline V gene lookup returns CDR1 SGHRS and CDR2 YFSETQ. The CDR3: CASSLEAVDTQYF. In DNA, the CDR3 is TGCGCCAGCAGCTTGGAGGCTGTTGATACGCAGTATTTT.

Points on this clone: Other DNA sequences in the same sample also yield this CDR3. The gene calls are TRBV19 and TRBJ1-4; 8 nucleotides align to TRBD1. This CDR3 contains 14 residues. The junction had 5 bases not matched to a gene; V was cut back by 5 bases and J by 6 bases. From germline, CDR1 is LNHDA and CDR2 SQIVND (reference sequence). The CDR3 region is CASSRTGRDEKLFF. The CDR3 DNA reads as TGTGCCAGTAGTCGGACAGGGAGGGATGAAAAACTGTTTTTT.

This rearrangement joins TRBV5-4 to TRBJ1-2; D unclear. The V end lost 3 bases, the J end lost 0 bases, and 12 bases lay between the germline ends. The V gene's germline CDR1 is SGHNT and CDR2 YYREEE (reference sequence). CDR3 size: 15 residues. CDR3 sequence (DNA): TGTGCCAGCAGCTCCTTCCGGGAGGCTAACTATGGCTACACCTTC. Its protein is CASSSFREANYGYTF.

This chain uses TRBV18 with TRBJ2-7; 8 bases agree with TRBD2. CDR1 is KGHSH, CDR2 LQKENI, per germline. The length of the CDR3 is 15 residues. V dropped 6 bases and J dropped 4; count of bases not matched to a gene: 11. CDR3 bases: TGTGCCAGCTCTCCCTTTGCGGGGGGCACATACGAGCAGTACTTC. This codes for CASSPFAGGTYEQYF.

This chain links TRBV30 with TRBJ1-2; TRBD1 might be the D (5 bases). In germline, CDR1 is GTSNPN, CDR2 SVGIG (reference sequence). With 4 bases removed from V and 6 bases from J, the gap between germline ends came to 15 bases. The CDR3 is 13 residues long. The CDR3 sequence: CAWKKGAADGYTF. In nucleotides, the CDR3 is TGTGCCTGGAAAAAAGGGGCAGCTGATGGCTACACCTTC.

The chain joins TRBV30 to TRBJ2-5, with 8 bases identical to TRBD2. This CDR3 region has 15 residues. In germline, CDR1 is GTSNPN, CDR2 SVGIG (reference sequence). V gave up 2 bases and J gave up 4 bases; unmatched junction bases: 9. The CDR3 nucleotides are TGTGCCTGGAGTACGGACGGGGGGGCAGGAGAGACCCAGTACTTC. As protein: CAWSTDGGAGETQYF. Full variable domain (rest looked up from reference TRBV30 and TRBJ2-5): SQTIHQWPATLVQPVGSPLSLECTVEGTSNPNLYWYRQAAGRGLQLLFYSVGIGQISSEVPQNLSASRPQDRQFILSSKKLLLSDSGFYLCAWSTDGGAGETQYFGPGTRLLVL.

This chain joins TRBV2 and TRBJ1-2, with 8 bases fitting TRBD1. CDR3 size: 12 residues. Germline V gives CDR1 SNHLY, CDR2 FYNNEI. J was trimmed by 6 bases and V by 5 bases; bases with no gene match: 2. The DNA of the CDR3 is TGTGCCAGCAGTAGGGACAGGCATGGCTACACCTTC. Amino acids: CASSRDRHGYTF.

The chain links TRBV18 to TRBJ1-5, with D maybe TRBD1 (5 bases). In germline, CDR1 is KGHSH, CDR2 LQKENI. The CDR3 totals 16 residues. V was shortened by 3 bases and J by 7 bases, with 19 bases between the two germline ends. The CDR3 nucleotides are TGTGCCAGCTCACCTGTCTTCCAGGGAGATGGGCAGCCCCAGCATTTT. This translates into CASSPVFQGDGQPQHF.

The chain carries TRBV11-2 and TRBJ1-1; TRBD1 matches 8 bases. This CDR3 is built from 16 residues. Germline V CDR1 and CDR2: SGHAT, FQNNGV. The ends lost 3 bases at V and 0 bases at J; junction bases unmatched: 6. The CDR3 coding sequence is TGTGCCAGCAGCTTCGGGGACAGGATCATGAACACTGAAGCTTTCTTT. It codes for CASSFGDRIMNTEAFF.

The chain carries TRBV19 and TRBJ1-1, with D possibly matching TRBD1 (5 bases). Germline V gene sequence: CDR1 LNHDA, CDR2 SQIVND (reference sequence). Deletions cut 5 bases from V and 0 bases from J, with 13 bases between. The CDR3 totals 15 residues. The CDR3 region is CASSARTLMNTEAFF. The DNA for the CDR3 is TGTGCCAGTAGTGCCCGGACACTCATGAACACTGAAGCTTTCTTT.

The chain couples TRBV6-5 to TRBJ2-1; perhaps TRBD2 as D (5 bases). This CDR3 has 16 amino acids. V dropped 0 bases and J dropped 4 bases, with 13 bases sitting between them. Germline CDR1 and CDR2: MNHEY and SVGAGI. For the CDR3, the DNA is TGTGCCAGCAGTTACTCGGGCGGGCGGGTTTACAATGAGCAGTTCTTC. This sequence encodes CASSYSGGRVYNEQFF.

The chain is built from TRBV5-5 and TRBJ2-7; D remains ambiguous. The germline CDR1 and CDR2 sequences are SGHKS and YYEKEE (reference sequence). V lost 2 bases to trimming and J lost 3 bases, with 3 bases between them. This CDR3 is 11 amino acids long. The CDR3 loop is CASSFHYEQYF. Written as DNA, the CDR3 is TGTGCCAGCAGCTTCCACTACGAGCAGTACTTC.